This T cell receptor (beta chain) was retrieved from a study of radiation and T cells in renal cell carcinoma (dated by TCRdb to 2020 to 2021). Turning to the overall study: Samples were obtained from a clinical trial, in which 15 Gy stereotactic body radiation therapy was delivered to primary renal cell carcinomas and nephrectomy was performed 4 weeks later. In the 55 or so samples combined, some 4,000,000 unique CDR3 nucleotide sequences were found, encoding approximately 2,900,000 unique CDR3 amino acid sequences. In total, roughly 52 samples, comprising around 26 tumors and around 27 peripheral blood samples, were subjected to TCR beta sequencing.

TCR beta libraries were generated from genomic DNA with the immunoSEQ kit, following the manufacturer's recommendations. Library preparation used a first multiplex PCR with proprietary primers, then a second PCR adding unique barcodes, with bead cleanups after each round. Each sample batch included a kit-provided positive control reaction and a negative control reaction. The final libraries were assessed on an Agilent 4200 TapeStation D1000 ScreenTape, pooled by volume, and quantified by qPCR. An Illumina NextSeq500 fitted with a MidOutput 150-cycle cartridge performed the sequencing, running 156 Read1 cycles and 15 Index1 cycles with the kit's custom primers. The pooled library was loaded at approximately 1 pM with an approximately 21% PhiX control spike-in. Turning to the authors' computational methods: The vendor-processed data were analyzed in R, and a clonotype was defined as all T cells that share the same CDR3 nucleotide sequence. In the clone abundance analyses, frequencies in each sample were normalized to that sample's 10,000 most abundant clones. Public T cell clones, averaging fewer than five per sample, were removed before analysis. Tumor-enriched clonotypes and baseline blood-enriched clonotypes were defined as those with an abundance difference of at least 32-fold between compartments. Clonotypes expanded or contracted between blood time points were identified with a beta-binomial differential abundance model. Similarity between tumor and blood repertoires was quantified using the Baroni-Urbani and Buser coefficient, and groups were compared with two-tailed Wilcoxon tests in R. Here the immuneACCESS table is served through TCRdb, limited to in-frame sequences with V and J called. Missing clones are a known gap in these copies; in checked studies unresolved V genes cover under half, and the rest lacks a known reason. The DNA gave D and trimming, while V, J and clone size come from that table. The sample yields roughly 130,000 clones; 88% were counted once. Clones ranked in the top ten supply more than 5% of the sample.

The V and J ends are trimmed by 6 bases and 9 bases, leaving 12 bases between them. From a lookup of the germline V gene (reference sequence), CDR1 and CDR2 are DFQATT and SNEGSKA. Taken from cysteine to phenylalanine, the CDR3 has 11 residues. Just the 33-base CDR3 DNA is kept, in frame starting at base 1. The investigation overall reported the following: Top tumor clonotypes rose in blood from baseline to 2 weeks post-radiation, then contracted by 4 weeks, suggesting transient expansion of tumor-resident clones. Changes in the blood repertoire were not tracked past 4 weeks after treatment. Because the trial had a single-armed design, the trial could not examine how radiation dose or scheduling affected the TCR repertoire. Because pretreatment tumor biopsies were not available, the study could not determine whether clonotypes were already present within the tumor at baseline.

This clone was recorded only once. Its antigen is unknown. The input lacks base qualities; no much larger clone sits a single base away. The time point label on this specimen signifies: blood 2 weeks post-SBRT. Sample treatment or condition, as interpreted from the label and publication: 15 Gy SBRT to primary tumor, nephrectomy 4 weeks later. To follow tumor-enriched clonotypes, peripheral blood was collected serially from radiation-treated patients at baseline and again at 2 weeks and 4 weeks after SBRT. All patients had renal cell carcinoma with clear cell pathology. The QIAamp DNA Blood Mini Kit (Qiagen) was used to prepare genomic DNA for TCR sequencing. The analyses included just those samples that passed every quality control check.

The chain employs TRBV20-1 and TRBJ2-1; the D gene is not confidently resolved. The specimen comprised blood, sampled from a patient whose treatment included radiotherapy and nephrectomy. This TCR was sampled from a woman aged 70-85 years with renal cell carcinoma. The bases read TGCAGTGCCACTGGATTGGGTGAGCAGTTCTTC. The translation is CSATGLGEQFF.